The T cell receptor beta chain under discussion was sequenced for a study of blood T cells in healthy people across ages. The CDR3 spans 16 residues. The germline V gene has CDR1 SGHTA and CDR2 FQGNSA. The V end was cut by 3 bases, the J end by 2 bases, with 14 bases between. Findings and limits, study-wide: Both higher diversity and more naive CD4+ cells marked long-lived donors when set against aged donors.

Together with a sample-barcoded 5' primer, a J-beta primer mix was included in a second PCR lasting 7 to 11 cycles. TCRdb re-derived calls from the 5' RACE reads in MiXCR, one entry per CDR3 protein. Of some 900,000 distinct CDR3 sequences in the sample, roughly 52% are singletons; the top ten hold 10% to 15%. Each sample yielded at least 6 million isolated PBMCs. Total RNA amounts of at least 6 micrograms were extracted per sample. As for this clonotype: Its specificity is unknown.

The rearrangement uses TRBV7-2 and TRBJ2-1; tentative D call: TRBD2 (6 bases). The specimen sequenced was blood. The TCR originated in a young man in good health. This CDR3 is CASSFVGGVTYNEQFF. The CDR3 bases are TGTGCCAGCAGCTTTGTTGGCGGGGTAACCTACAATGAGCAGTTCTTC.